These T cell receptor beta chains were read from a single sample in a study of post-analysis software for immune sequencing data. TCRdb redid the calling of the PCR reads with MiXCR, one entry per CDR3 protein. The sample has 650,000 to 850,000 distinct CDR3 sequences, roughly 50% seen once. The sequencing input was blood. Every receptor here comes from a girl aged 5 to 17 with multiple sclerosis. The CDR3 runs from the conserved cysteine through the conserved F or W. D genes are given only for firm matches. Size values are once, few and many counts, or a class for expanded clones, and some rows have none.

d_gene,v_gene,j_gene,abundance,CDR3nt,CDR3aa
TRBD2,TRBV5-1,TRBJ2-1,NA,TGCGCCAGCAGCTTTGGACTAGCGGGAGGCCCTGGCTCCTACAATGAGCAGTTCTTC,CASSFGLAGGPGSYNEQFF
NA,TRBV5-1,TRBJ2-5,NA,TGCGCCAGCAGCGGGAGTCCCGGCCTGGGAGAGACCCAGTACTTC,CASSGSPGLGETQYF
NA,TRBV20-1,TRBJ2-1,many,TGCAGTGCTAGGGACAATGAGCAGTTCTTC,CSARDNEQFF
NA,TRBV10-3,TRBJ2-7,NA,TGTGCCATCAGTGGGAGGACAGACGCCGTTTACGAGCAGTACTTC,CAISGRTDAVYEQYF
NA,TRBV6-5,TRBJ2-1,NA,TGTGCCAGCGGTCCCGGGAGCCGAACCCCCAATGAGCAGTTCTTC,CASGPGSRTPNEQFF
NA,TRBV2,TRBJ2-7,NA,TGTGCCAGCAGCAAGTCGGACTTAAGCTCCTACGAGCAGTACTTC,CASSKSDLSSYEQYF
NA,TRBV20-1,TRBJ1-1,few,TGCAGTGCTAGATTCAGGGACACTGAAGCTTTCTTT,CSARFRDTEAFF
TRBD1,TRBV5-1,TRBJ1-2,NA,TGCGCCAGCAGCAGGACAGGGCACGGCTATGGCTACACCTTC,CASSRTGHGYGYTF
NA,TRBV29-1,TRBJ2-1,NA,TGCAGCGCTGAGACGTGGGAGGCTTACAATGAGCAGTTCTTC,CSAETWEAYNEQFF
TRBD1,TRBV12-3/TRBV12-4,TRBJ2-7,NA,TGTGCCAGCAGCCATAGTGGACAGGGTTACTACGAGCAGTACTTC,CASSHSGQGYYEQYF
NA,TRBV18,TRBJ2-7,NA,TGTGCCAGCTCACGGCCGGGAGTATCCTACGAGCAGTACTTC,CASSRPGVSYEQYF
NA,TRBV4-1,TRBJ1-5,NA,TGCGCCAGCAGCCAAGATTATGGCACGAGTAATCAGCCCCAGCATTTT,CASSQDYGTSNQPQHF
TRBD2,TRBV20-1,TRBJ2-3,NA,TGCAGTGCGGAGACTAGCCCAGATACGCAGTATTTT,CSAETSPDTQYF
NA,TRBV6-5,TRBJ2-6,NA,TGTGCCAGCAGTTACTCGATTGTCTCTGGGGCCAACGTCCTGACTTTC,CASSYSIVSGANVLTF